Listed here are 18 T cell receptor beta chains from one sample, sequenced in a study of blood T cell repertoires in COVID-19. Sequencing was performed with immunoSEQ multiplex PCR; in TCRdb, only in-frame clones are kept and a portion is missing. The profile shows under 300,000 clones, around 84% of them singletons. Sequencing used peripheral blood. These receptor sequences come from a human donor with COVID-19, enrolled during active disease. The donor label of this sample is uncertain.

The gene calls are TRBV3-1 (or the pseudogene TRBV3-2) and TRBJ1-2, with TRBD1 identical over 7 bases. The CDR3 sequence is 16 residues long. V lost 0 bases to trimming and J lost 6 bases; unmatched junction nucleotides: 10. Germline V gene sequence: CDR1 LGHDT, CDR2 YNNKEL (reference sequence). The CDR3 loop reads CASSQDPHRGPDGYTF. CDR3 coding DNA: TGTGCCAGCAGCCAAGATCCCCACAGGGGTCCTGATGGCTACACCTTC.

The V and J genes are TRBV7-9 and TRBJ1-1, with TRBD1 as a possible D gene (6 bases). Germline V lookup: CDR1 SEHNR, CDR2 FQNEAQ (reference sequence). The CDR3 runs 13 residues. V shed 3 bases and J shed 5 bases, with 10 bases lying between them. CDR3 sequence (DNA): TGTGCCAGCAGCTTTCAGGGGCTTACTGAAGCTTTCTTT. Its translation is CASSFQGLTEAFF.

J is TRBJ1-2 and V is TRBV7-9; the D is unclear. Trimming left V 2 bases short and J 7 bases short, with 14 bases between. The CDR3 runs to 14 residues. Germline CDR1 reads SEHNR; CDR2 reads FQNEAQ (reference sequence). CDR3 in DNA: TGTGCCAGCAGCTTACTGGCAGTCCATATTGGCTACACCTTC. It translates to CASSLLAVHIGYTF.

A single count supports this clone. This chain links TRBV28 with TRBJ1-1, with D perhaps matching TRBD1 (6 bases). Trimming took 4 bases from V and 6 from J, leaving 21 bases between them. The CDR3 spans 16 residues. Germline assignment: CDR1 MDHEN and CDR2 SYDVKM. The CDR3 sequence: CASSWDTGRYLSEAFF. Here the CDR3 DNA reads TGTGCCAGCAGTTGGGACACGGGTCGATATTTATCTGAAGCTTTCTTT. The whole variable domain, remainder taken from reference TRBV28 and TRBJ1-1, is DVKVTQSSRYLVKRTGEKVFLECVQDMDHENMFWYRQDPGLGLRLIYFSYDVKMKEKGDIPEGYSVSREKKERFSLILESASTNQTSMYLCASSWDTGRYLSEAFFGQGTRLTVV.

The genes are TRBV11-1 and TRBJ2-3; TRBD1 matches at 7 bases. The CDR3 spans 15 residues. The V segment lost 2 bases and the J segment 2 bases; nucleotides outside the gene matches: 4. CDR1 SGHAT and CDR2 FQDESV come from the germline V gene (reference sequence). This CDR3 is CASSLRQGVTDTQYF. CDR3 in DNA: TGTGCCAGCAGCTTAAGGCAGGGGGTCACAGATACGCAGTATTTT.

This chain connects TRBV7-8 to TRBJ1-5; tentative D call: TRBD1 (6 bases). CDR3 length equals 14 residues. The V gene's germline CDR1 is SGHVS and CDR2 FQNEAQ. The germline V and J ends were trimmed by 2 bases and 2 bases, with 7 bases remaining between them. CDR3 in amino acids: CASSLYRGNQPQHF. CDR3 bases: TGTGCCAGCAGCTTATACAGGGGCAATCAGCCCCAGCATTTT.

The J gene is TRBJ1-2, the V gene TRBV19, with TRBD1 identical over 7 bases. V lost 5 bases and J lost 1; bases outside the gene matches: 10. Germline assignment: CDR1 LNHDA and CDR2 SQIVND (reference sequence). CDR3 length equals 16 residues. The CDR3 loop reads CASSVPGQIFNYGYTF. The CDR3, as DNA: TGTGCCAGTAGTGTACCGGGACAGATATTTAACTATGGCTACACCTTC.

The V gene is TRBV6-1, the J gene TRBJ2-1, with 14 nucleotides matching TRBD2. Germline assignment: CDR1 MNHNS and CDR2 SASEGT. There are 18 residues in the CDR3. J was trimmed by 2 bases and V by 3 bases; bases with no gene match: 6. CDR3 DNA sequence: TGTGCCAGCAGTGACGGGACTAGCGGGAGAAACACCTACAATGAGCAGTTCTTC. Translation gives CASSDGTSGRNTYNEQFF.

The V call is TRBV29-1, the J call TRBJ1-2; the match to TRBD1 covers 8 bases. Per germline, CDR1 SQVTM and CDR2 ANQGSEA. The CDR3 is 13 residues long. CDR3 DNA sequence: TGCAGTTTCCTCAGGGGGCAAGACTATGGCTACACCTTC. Residues: CSFLRGQDYGYTF.

The V and J genes are TRBV3-1 (or the pseudogene TRBV3-2) and TRBJ2-5; a weak D match, TRBD2 (5 bases). Germline CDR1 is LGHDT and CDR2 is YNNKEL (reference sequence). V was clipped by 4 bases and J by 7 bases, with 16 bases between them. This CDR3 contains 14 residues. The CDR3 DNA reads as TGTGCCAGCAGCCCGGGAAGAGACTGGGGGACCCAGTACTTC. Translation gives CASSPGRDWGTQYF.

The chain recombines TRBV18 with TRBJ2-1; possible D gene TRBD1, 5 bases. Germline V gives CDR1 KGHSH, CDR2 LQKENI. This CDR3 comprises 14 residues. The germline V and J ends were trimmed by 1 base and 5 bases, with 9 bases remaining between them. As DNA, the CDR3 is TGTGCCAGCTCACCACAGACAGTAAACAATGAGCAGTTCTTC. The encoded protein is CASSPQTVNNEQFF.

The CDR3 DNA reads TGTGCCAGTAGTATTTTCGCTGAAGCTTTCTTT. Its protein is CASSIFAEAFF. This chain links TRBV19 with TRBJ1-1; D remains unclear. This CDR3 is 11 amino acids long. Per the germline V gene, CDR1 is LNHDA and CDR2 is SQIVND (reference sequence). V was trimmed by 3 bases and J by 6 bases, leaving 5 bases between them. The variable domain in full, with the rest retrieved from reference TRBV19 and TRBJ1-1, is DGGITQSPKYLFRKEGQNVTLSCEQNLNHDAMYWYRQDPGQGLRLIYYSQIVNDFQKGDIAEGYSVSREKKESFPLTVTSAQKNPTAFYLCASSIFAEAFFGQGTRLTVV.

This sequence joins TRBV28 and TRBJ1-2; 9 positions match TRBD1. The CDR3 runs to 14 residues. Trimming removed 4 bases from V and 6 bases from J; junction bases left unmatched: 6. CDR1 MDHEN and CDR2 SYDVKM come from the germline V gene. CDR3 loop: CASSSPGQGHGYTF. CDR3 DNA sequence: TGTGCCAGCAGTTCCCCGGGACAGGGACATGGCTACACCTTC.

The chain uses TRBV12-3 or TRBV12-4 and TRBJ2-2; D gene ambiguous. This CDR3 has 13 residues. Trimming cost V 4 bases and J 11 bases, with 14 bases left between them. CDR3 sequence: CASSSTELGELFF. The CDR3 region has the DNA TGTGCCAGCAGTTCAACCGAGCTGGGCGAGCTGTTTTTT.

V usage is TRBV7-3 and J usage is TRBJ2-3; 11 positions agree with TRBD1. Germline V gene lookup returns CDR1 SGHTA and CDR2 FQGTGA. V gave up 5 bases and J gave up 0 bases; unmatched junction bases: 4. The CDR3 contains 16 residues. CDR3 in amino acids: CASSEDRGPSTDTQYF. The DNA for the CDR3 is TGTGCCAGCAGCGAGGACAGGGGGCCTAGCACAGATACGCAGTATTTT.

The chain couples TRBV9 to TRBJ2-1; 7 positions match TRBD2. This CDR3 has 16 amino acids. V was clipped by 0 bases and J by 5 bases; unmatched bases: 8. Germline V lookup: CDR1 SGDLS, CDR2 YYNGEE. CDR3 sequence reads: CASSVAGGRAHNEQFF. The CDR3 nucleotides are TGTGCCAGCAGCGTAGCCGGAGGGAGGGCTCACAATGAGCAGTTCTTC.

The chain couples TRBV5-5 to TRBJ1-1, with 7 bases fitting TRBD1. J gave up 1 base and V 5 bases, and 8 bases lay outside the gene matches. The CDR3 spans 15 residues. Germline CDR1 reads SGHKS; CDR2 reads YYEKEE (reference sequence). This CDR3 is CASRTLGTENTEAFF. The CDR3 DNA reads TGTGCCAGCAGGACCCTAGGGACAGAGAACACTGAAGCTTTCTTT.

The rearrangement joins TRBV5-1 to TRBJ2-5; 10 nucleotides match TRBD2. Germline CDR1 and CDR2: SGHRS and YFSETQ. Unmatched junction bases numbered 16, after V lost 6 bases and J lost 5 bases. CDR3 length: 17 amino acids. CDR3 residues: CASTNSRIAGGGETQYF. Written as DNA, the CDR3 is TGCGCCAGCACCAACTCCCGTATAGCGGGAGGTGGGGAGACCCAGTACTTC.